This paragraph reports one TCR beta chain. The target antigen is unknown. The V end was cut by 2 bases, the J end by 6 bases, with 8 bases between. Germline values: CDR1 MNHEY, CDR2 SVGAGI. CDR3 length equals 12 residues. TCR beta cDNA libraries included unique molecular identifiers. The T cell input of about 0.95 to 11 million gave approximately 500,000 cDNA molecules. One entry per CDR3 protein results from TCRdb running MiXCR on the PCR reads. The sample consists of 600,000 to 700,000 distinct CDR3 sequences, around 60% of them appearing once. These data are taken from a study of post-analysis software for immune sequencing data. The study, taken as a whole, reports: In multiple sclerosis, normalized Chao1 diversity was significantly below that of controls. Patients showed TRBV5-6, TRBV5-1 and TRBV20-1 among several TRBV segments more frequent than in controls. Batch-mates among the samples co-clustered strongly by F measure.

This receptor was identified in a girl aged 2-15 years with multiple sclerosis. Sequenced input: blood. This rearrangement joins TRBV6-5 to TRBJ2-7, with no clear D. CDR3 in DNA: TGTGCCAGCAGTTACAGTTCAGGCGAGCAGTACTTC. Residues: CASSYSSGEQYF.